The clone carrying this TCR beta chain was recorded at least ten times. J was trimmed by 0 bases and V by 3 bases; bases with no gene match: 4. CDR1 is KGHDR and CDR2 is SFDVKD in the germline V gene. This CDR3 contains 16 residues. The data originate from a study of CD8+CD57+ T cells in acquired aplastic anemia. About the study: Across the sorted CD4+ and CD8+ cells, DNA amounts averaged roughly 3.5 ug.

Genomic DNA, serving as template, underwent TCR beta VDJ and CDR3 profiling. TCRdb used MiXCR to reprocess the reads, holding one entry per CDR3 protein. This repertoire shows some 190,000 distinct CDR3 sequences, around half found once; its top ten account for approximately 2.9%. This clonotype was obtained from a human donor in good health. V usage is TRBV24-1 and J usage is TRBJ2-4; TRBD1 aligns across 7 bases. Sequencing was carried out using sorted CD4+, CD8+, or CD8+CD57+ T cells (not recorded which) from PBMCs. CDR3 in amino acids: CATSDRTGQAKNIQYF. CDR3 coding DNA: TGTGCCACCAGTGATCGGACAGGACAAGCCAAAAACATTCAGTACTTC.